This entry lists 8 T cell receptor beta chains sequenced from one sample in a study of T-cell reconstitution after alpha-beta-depleted transplantation in children listed by TCRdb under 2016. Libraries were prepared through PCR. Instrument on record: Illumina HiSeq 2500. TCR library preparation used molecular barcoding, with unique molecular identifiers applied to normalize quantification of the TCRbeta repertoire. TCRdb trimmed the raw reads at Q25, called clones with MiXCR and kept productive beta chains. CDR3 protein duplicates are merged, each entry listing the most common genes and DNA. The table for this sample lists fewer than 700,000 distinct CDR3 sequences; under 30% of them were counted only once. Around an eighth of the sample belongs to the ten largest clones. The treatment or condition label, as the study defines it: allogeneic hematopoietic cell transplantation with graft depleted of TCRalphabeta T cells and CD19 B cells.

Sequences were derived from PBMCs, mostly from graft donor cells, sampled 360 days after TCRalphabeta/CD19-depleted stem cell transplant. The receptors shown here come from a boy under two years old who had a stem cell transplant for acute myeloid leukemia, so the T cells may come from the graft donor.

This clonotype was seen a few times. The J gene is TRBJ2-1, the V gene TRBV27, with D unresolved. The germline V gene encodes CDR1 MNHEY and CDR2 SMNVEV (reference sequence). The CDR3 spans 14 residues. The V gene lost 2 bases and the J gene lost 7 bases, with 12 bases spanning the gap. CDR3 in DNA: TGTGCCAGCAGTTTACGCCCCGAGGCGAATGAGCAGTTCTTC. This gives the protein CASSLRPEANEQFF.

The table lists this clonotype with a count of one. The rearrangement joins TRBV10-3 to TRBJ1-5, with D possibly matching TRBD1 (5 bases). Germline V gene sequence: CDR1 ENHRY, CDR2 SYGVKD. The CDR3 spans 15 residues. V was cut by 3 bases and J by 7 bases, with 16 bases left in between. This CDR3 is CAISEGRGDDQPQHF. CDR3 sequence (DNA): TGTGCCATCAGTGAAGGTCGAGGGGACGACCAGCCCCAGCATTTT.

This clonotype occurred many times. The genes are TRBV29-1 and TRBJ2-1; D unclear. Germline CDR1 and CDR2: SQVTM and ANQGSEA. V was shortened by 0 bases and J by 5 bases, with 11 bases between the two germline ends. The CDR3 length is 14 residues. The CDR3 DNA is TGCAGCGTTGAAGATTTAACTGGACACAATGAGCAGTTCTTC. Amino acids: CSVEDLTGHNEQFF.

The sample holds a few counts of this clonotype. This sequence joins TRBV15 and TRBJ1-1; TRBD1 matches 12 bases. V lost 5 bases to trimming and J lost 11 bases; unmatched junction nucleotides: 12. The CDR3 consists of 15 residues. CDR1 is LNHNV, CDR2 YYDKDF, per germline (reference sequence). The CDR3 reads CATSRPTGTGGAAFF. The CDR3 DNA sequence: TGTGCCACCAGCCGTCCCACTGGGACAGGGGGCGCCGCTTTCTTT.

In this sample, this clonotype turned up a few times. V usage is TRBV5-5 and J usage is TRBJ2-6; no definite D call. V gave up 2 bases and J gave up 0 bases, with 12 bases separating them. The CDR3 totals 17 residues. Germline CDR1 reads SGHKS; CDR2 reads YYEKEE (reference sequence). For the CDR3, the DNA is TGTGCCAGCAGCTTAGAGTCTTCCCACTCTGGGGCCAACGTCCTGACTTTC. It translates to CASSLESSHSGANVLTF.

The rearrangement links TRBV12-3 or TRBV12-4 to TRBJ2-3; D uncertain. Trimming removed 7 bases from V and 1 base from J, with 9 bases in between. This CDR3 spans 13 amino acids. CDR3 in DNA: TGTGCCAGCACCCCGTCGGGCACAGATACGCAGTATTTT. Translated: CASTPSGTDTQYF.

This clonotype was found many times. The chain employs TRBV12-3 or TRBV12-4 and TRBJ1-3, with 8 bases identical to TRBD1. V was clipped by 6 bases and J by 3 bases; unmatched bases: 4. The CDR3 extends over 14 amino acids. In nucleotides, the CDR3 is TGTGCCAGCAGCCAACAGGGGGTTGGAAACACCATATATTTT. It is translated as CASSQQGVGNTIYF.

This clonotype was observed at least ten times. This rearrangement joins TRBV28 to TRBJ1-2; D not certain. With 2 bases removed from V and 3 bases from J, the gap between germline ends came to 13 bases. Germline-derived CDR1 and CDR2 are MDHEN and SYDVKM. The CDR3 is made up of 15 amino acids. The CDR3 nucleotides read TGTGCCAGCAGTTTAGGCGTATCCCCCTACTATGGCTACACCTTC. Translating gives CASSLGVSPYYGYTF.